This T cell receptor (beta chain) is drawn from a study of cytomegalovirus exposure and HLA in healthy donors. This clone showed up just a few times. Primers included in the PCR were 60 Vbeta and 13 Jbeta primers. Some clones are missing from TCRdb's copy, which holds only in-frame ones; the method was immunoSEQ multiplex PCR. The data hold roughly 130,000 clones, with 70% to 80% observed a single time. This CDR3 has 18 residues. The junction had 19 bases not matched to a gene; V was cut back by 1 base and J by 7 bases. Germline loops: CDR1 GTSNPN, CDR2 SVGIG (reference sequence). The rearrangement links TRBV30 to TRBJ2-7; TRBD2 agrees at 10 bases. The source of this sequence is a man aged 18-30 years in good health and CMV-seronegative. The sequenced material came from PBMCs. The CDR3 reads CAWSGSRLLAGEIGEQYV. As DNA, the CDR3 is TGTGCCTGGAGTGGATCGCGACTGCTAGCGGGAGAAATCGGAGAGCAGTACGTC.